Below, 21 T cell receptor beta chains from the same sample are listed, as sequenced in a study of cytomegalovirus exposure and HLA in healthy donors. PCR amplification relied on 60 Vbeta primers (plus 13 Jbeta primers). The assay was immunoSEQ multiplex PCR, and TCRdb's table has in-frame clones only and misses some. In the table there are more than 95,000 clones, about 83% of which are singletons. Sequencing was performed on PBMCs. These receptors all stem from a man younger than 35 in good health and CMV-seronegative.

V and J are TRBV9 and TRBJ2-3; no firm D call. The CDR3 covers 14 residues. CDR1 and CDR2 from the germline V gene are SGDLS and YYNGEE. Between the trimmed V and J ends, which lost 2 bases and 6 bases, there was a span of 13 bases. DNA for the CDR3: TGTGCCAGCAGCGTCTCGGGTAAAATGGATACGCAGTATTTT. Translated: CASSVSGKMDTQYF.

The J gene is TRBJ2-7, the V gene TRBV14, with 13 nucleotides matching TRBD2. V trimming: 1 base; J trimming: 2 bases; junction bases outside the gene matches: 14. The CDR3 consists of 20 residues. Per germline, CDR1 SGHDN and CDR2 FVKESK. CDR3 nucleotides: TGTGCCAGCAGCCAAGGCCCGGTGGGGAAAGGGACTAGCGGGGCCTACGAGCAGTACTTC. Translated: CASSQGPVGKGTSGAYEQYF. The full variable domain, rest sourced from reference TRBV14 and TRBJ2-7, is EAGVTQFPSHSVIEKGQTVTLRCDPISGHDNLYWYRRVMGKEIKFLLHFVKESKQDESGMPNNRFLAERTGGTYSTLKVQPAELEDSGVYFCASSQGPVGKGTSGAYEQYFGPGTRLTVT.

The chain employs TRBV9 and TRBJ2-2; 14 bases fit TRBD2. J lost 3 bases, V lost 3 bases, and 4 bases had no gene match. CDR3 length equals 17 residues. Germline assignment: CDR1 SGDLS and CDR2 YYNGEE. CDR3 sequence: CASSGGLAGADTGELFF. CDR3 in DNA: TGTGCCAGCAGCGGGGGACTAGCGGGAGCGGACACCGGGGAGCTGTTTTTT.

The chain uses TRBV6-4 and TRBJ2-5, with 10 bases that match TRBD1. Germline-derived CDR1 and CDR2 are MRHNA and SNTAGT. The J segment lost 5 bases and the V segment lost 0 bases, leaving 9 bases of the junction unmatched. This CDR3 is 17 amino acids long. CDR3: CASSDSKRQGAWETQYF. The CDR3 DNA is TGTGCCAGCAGTGACTCGAAAAGACAGGGGGCGTGGGAGACCCAGTACTTC.

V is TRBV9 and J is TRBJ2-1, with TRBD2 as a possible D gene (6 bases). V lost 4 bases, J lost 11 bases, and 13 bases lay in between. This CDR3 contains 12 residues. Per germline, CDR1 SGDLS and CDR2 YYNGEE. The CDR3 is CASSPTGVQQFF. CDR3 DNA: TGTGCCAGCAGCCCCACGGGAGTTCAGCAGTTCTTC. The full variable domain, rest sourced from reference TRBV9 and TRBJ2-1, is DSGVTQTPKHLITATGQRVTLRCSPRSGDLSVYWYQQSLDQGLQFLIQYYNGEERAKGNILERFSAQQFPDLHSELNLSSLELGDSALYFCASSPTGVQQFFGPGTRLTVL.

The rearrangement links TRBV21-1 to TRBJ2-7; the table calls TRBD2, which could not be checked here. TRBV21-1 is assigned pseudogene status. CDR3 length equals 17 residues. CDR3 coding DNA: TGTGCCAGCAGCAAAAGAGAAAAGCGGGAGCTCTGGTGTGAGCAGTACTTC. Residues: CASSKREKRELWCEQYF.

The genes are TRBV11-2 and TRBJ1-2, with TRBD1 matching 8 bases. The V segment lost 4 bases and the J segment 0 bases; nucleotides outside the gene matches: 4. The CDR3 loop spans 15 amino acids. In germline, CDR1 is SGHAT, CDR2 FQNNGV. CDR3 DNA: TGTGCCAGCAGCTCGCGGACAGGGTCTAACTATGGCTACACCTTC. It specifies CASSSRTGSNYGYTF.

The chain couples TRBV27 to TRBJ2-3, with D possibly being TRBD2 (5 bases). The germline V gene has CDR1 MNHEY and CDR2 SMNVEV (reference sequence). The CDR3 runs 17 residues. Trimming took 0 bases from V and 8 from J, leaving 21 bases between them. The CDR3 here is CASSLSNPEASWGTQYF. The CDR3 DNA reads TGTGCCAGCAGTTTATCTAACCCGGAGGCATCGTGGGGTACGCAGTATTTT.

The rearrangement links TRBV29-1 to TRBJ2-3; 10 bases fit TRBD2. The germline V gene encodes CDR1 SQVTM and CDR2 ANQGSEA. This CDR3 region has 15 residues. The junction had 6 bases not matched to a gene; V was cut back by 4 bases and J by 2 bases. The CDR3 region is CSVGRTSGFTDTQYF. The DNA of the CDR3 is TGCAGCGTTGGACGGACTAGCGGATTCACAGATACGCAGTATTTT.

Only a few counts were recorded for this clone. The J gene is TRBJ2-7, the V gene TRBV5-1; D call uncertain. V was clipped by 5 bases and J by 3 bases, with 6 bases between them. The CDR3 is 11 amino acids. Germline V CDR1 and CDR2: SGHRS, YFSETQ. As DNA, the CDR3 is TGCGCCAGCAGTTCACACTACGAGCAGTACTTC. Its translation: CASSSHYEQYF. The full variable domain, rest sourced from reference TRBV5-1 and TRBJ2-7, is KAGVTQTPRYLIKTRGQQVTLSCSPISGHRSVSWYQQTPGQGLQFLFEYFSETQRNKGNFPGRFSGRQFSNSRSEMNVSTLELGDSALYLCASSSHYEQYFGPGTRLTVT.

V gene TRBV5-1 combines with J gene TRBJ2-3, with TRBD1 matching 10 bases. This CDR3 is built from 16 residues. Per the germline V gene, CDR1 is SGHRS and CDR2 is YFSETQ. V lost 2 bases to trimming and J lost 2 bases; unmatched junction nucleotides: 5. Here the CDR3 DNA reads TGCGCCAGCAGCTTAGGGGGACAGGGGCCCACAGATACGCAGTATTTT. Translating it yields CASSLGGQGPTDTQYF.

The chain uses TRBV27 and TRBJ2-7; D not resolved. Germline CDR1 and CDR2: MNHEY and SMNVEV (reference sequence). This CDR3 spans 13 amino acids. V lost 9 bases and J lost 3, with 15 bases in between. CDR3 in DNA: TGTGCCAGTTCCATCACCGCGAACTACGAGCAGTACTTC. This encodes CASSITANYEQYF.

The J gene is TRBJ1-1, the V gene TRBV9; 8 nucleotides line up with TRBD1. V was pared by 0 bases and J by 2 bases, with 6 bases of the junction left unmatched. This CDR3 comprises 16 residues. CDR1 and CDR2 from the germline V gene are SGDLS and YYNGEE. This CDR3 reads CASSVVTGGVNTEAFF. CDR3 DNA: TGTGCCAGCAGCGTAGTAACAGGGGGGGTAAACACTGAAGCTTTCTTT.

The CDR3 DNA is TGTGCCAGCAGCTTCGGGGGGAACACTGAAGCTTTCTTT. Its protein is CASSFGGNTEAFF. The chain is built from TRBV7-3 and TRBJ1-1, with D possibly matching TRBD1 (5 bases). The CDR3 has 13 amino acids. From germline, CDR1 is SGHTA and CDR2 FQGTGA. The V and J ends lost 3 bases and 1 base respectively, with 6 bases between them.

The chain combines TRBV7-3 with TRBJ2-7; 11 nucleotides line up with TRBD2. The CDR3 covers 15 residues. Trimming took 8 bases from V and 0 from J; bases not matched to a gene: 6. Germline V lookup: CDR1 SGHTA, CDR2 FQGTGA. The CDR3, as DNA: TGTGCCAGCGGCGTAGCGGGAGGGCCCTCCTACGAGCAGTACTTC. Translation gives CASGVAGGPSYEQYF.

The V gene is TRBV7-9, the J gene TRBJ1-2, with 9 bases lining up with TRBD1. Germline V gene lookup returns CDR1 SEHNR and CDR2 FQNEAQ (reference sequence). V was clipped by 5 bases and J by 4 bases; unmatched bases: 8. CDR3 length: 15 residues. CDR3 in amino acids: CASSPRDREGYGYTF. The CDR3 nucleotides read TGTGCCAGCAGCCCAAGGGACAGGGAAGGCTATGGCTACACCTTC.

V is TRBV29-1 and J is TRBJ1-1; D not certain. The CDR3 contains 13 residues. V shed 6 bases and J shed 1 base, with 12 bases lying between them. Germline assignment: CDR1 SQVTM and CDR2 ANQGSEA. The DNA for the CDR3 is TGCAGCGTCCCGCGACACCGGAACACTGAAGCTTTCTTT. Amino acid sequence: CSVPRHRNTEAFF.

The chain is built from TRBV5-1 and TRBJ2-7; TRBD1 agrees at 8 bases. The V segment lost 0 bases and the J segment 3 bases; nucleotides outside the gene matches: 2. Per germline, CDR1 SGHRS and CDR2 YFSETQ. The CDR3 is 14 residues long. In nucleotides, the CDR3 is TGCGCCAGCAGCTTGGGACAGGGGCTCTACGAGCAGTACTTC. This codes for CASSLGQGLYEQYF.

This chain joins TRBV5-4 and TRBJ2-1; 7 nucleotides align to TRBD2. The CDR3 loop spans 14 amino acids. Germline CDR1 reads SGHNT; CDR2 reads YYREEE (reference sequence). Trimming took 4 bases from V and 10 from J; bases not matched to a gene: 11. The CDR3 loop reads CASSVGLGLGEQFF. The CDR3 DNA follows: TGTGCCAGCAGCGTAGGACTAGGGTTAGGCGAGCAGTTCTTC.

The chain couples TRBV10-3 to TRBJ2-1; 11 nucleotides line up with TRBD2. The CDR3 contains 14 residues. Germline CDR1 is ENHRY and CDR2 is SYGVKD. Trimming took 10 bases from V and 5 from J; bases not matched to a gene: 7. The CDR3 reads CATVLAGGNNEQFF. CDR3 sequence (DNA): TGTGCCACCGTCCTAGCGGGAGGCAACAATGAGCAGTTCTTC.

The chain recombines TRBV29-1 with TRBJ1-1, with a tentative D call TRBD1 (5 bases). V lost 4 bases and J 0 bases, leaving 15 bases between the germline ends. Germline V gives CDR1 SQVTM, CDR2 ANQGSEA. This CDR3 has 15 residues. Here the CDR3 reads CSVAGGEIMNTEAFF. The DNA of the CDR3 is TGCAGCGTTGCGGGGGGGGAAATCATGAACACTGAAGCTTTCTTT. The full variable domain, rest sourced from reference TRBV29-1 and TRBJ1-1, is SAVISQKPSRDICQRGTSLTIQCQVDSQVTMMFWYRQQPGQSLTLIATANQGSEATYESGFVIDKFPISRPNLTFSTLTVSNMSPEDSSIYLCSVAGGEIMNTEAFFGQGTRLTVV.